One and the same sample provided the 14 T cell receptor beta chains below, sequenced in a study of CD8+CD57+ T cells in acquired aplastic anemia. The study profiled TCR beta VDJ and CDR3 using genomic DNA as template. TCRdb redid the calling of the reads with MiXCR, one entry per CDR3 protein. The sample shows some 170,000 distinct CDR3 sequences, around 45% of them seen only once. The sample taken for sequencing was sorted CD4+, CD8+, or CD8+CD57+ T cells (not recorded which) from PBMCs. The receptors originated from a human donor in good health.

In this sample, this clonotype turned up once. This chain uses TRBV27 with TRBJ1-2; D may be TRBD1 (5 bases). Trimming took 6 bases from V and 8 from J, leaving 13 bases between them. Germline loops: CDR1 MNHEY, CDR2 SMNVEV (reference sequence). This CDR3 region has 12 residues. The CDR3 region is CASSSRAGGYTF. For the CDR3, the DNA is TGTGCCAGCAGCTCAAGGGCAGGGGGCTACACCTTC.

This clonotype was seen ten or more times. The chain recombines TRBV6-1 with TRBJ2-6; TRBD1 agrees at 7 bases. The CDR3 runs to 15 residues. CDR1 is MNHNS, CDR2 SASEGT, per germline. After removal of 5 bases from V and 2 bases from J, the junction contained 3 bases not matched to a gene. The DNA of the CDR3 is TGTGCCAGCAGTCAGACAGGGCCTGGGGCCAACGTCCTGACTTTC. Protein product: CASSQTGPGANVLTF.

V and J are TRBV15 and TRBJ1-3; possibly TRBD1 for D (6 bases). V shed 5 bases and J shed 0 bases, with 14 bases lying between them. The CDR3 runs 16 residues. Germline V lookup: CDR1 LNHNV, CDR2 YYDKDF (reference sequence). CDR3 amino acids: CATSFQRGVSGNTIYF. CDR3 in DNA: TGTGCCACCAGCTTCCAAAGGGGGGTCTCTGGAAACACCATATATTTT.

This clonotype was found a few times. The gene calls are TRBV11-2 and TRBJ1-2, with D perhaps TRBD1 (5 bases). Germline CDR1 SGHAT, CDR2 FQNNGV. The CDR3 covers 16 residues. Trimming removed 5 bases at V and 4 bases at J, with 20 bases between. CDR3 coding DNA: TGTGCCAGCAGCCACGGGAACGGGGCAGGGTCCTATGGCTACACCTTC. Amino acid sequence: CASSHGNGAGSYGYTF.

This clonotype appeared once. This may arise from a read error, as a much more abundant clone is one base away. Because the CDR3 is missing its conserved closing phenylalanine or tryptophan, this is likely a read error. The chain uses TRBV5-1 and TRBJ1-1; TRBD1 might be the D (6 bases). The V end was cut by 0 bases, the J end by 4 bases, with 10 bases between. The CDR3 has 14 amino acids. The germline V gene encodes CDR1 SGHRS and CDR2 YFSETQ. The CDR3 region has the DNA TGCGCCAGCAGCTTGGAAGGGGGACCCACTGAAGCTTTCTCT. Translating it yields CASSLEGGPTEAFS.

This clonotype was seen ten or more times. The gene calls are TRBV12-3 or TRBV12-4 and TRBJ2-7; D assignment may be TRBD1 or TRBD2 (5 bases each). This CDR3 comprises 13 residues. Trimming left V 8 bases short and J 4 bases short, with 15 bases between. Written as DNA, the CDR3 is TGTGCCAGCGGATTTGAAGGGACGTACGAGCAGTACTTC. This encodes CASGFEGTYEQYF.

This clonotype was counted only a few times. The CDR3 is CASSVGEDTQYF. In nucleotides, the CDR3 is TGCGCCAGCAGCGTCGGCGAAGATACGCAGTATTTT. This chain links TRBV4-1 with TRBJ2-3; D remains ambiguous. The CDR3 covers 12 residues. The germline V gene has CDR1 MGHRA and CDR2 YSYEKL. V shed 5 bases and J shed 5 bases, with 8 bases lying between them.

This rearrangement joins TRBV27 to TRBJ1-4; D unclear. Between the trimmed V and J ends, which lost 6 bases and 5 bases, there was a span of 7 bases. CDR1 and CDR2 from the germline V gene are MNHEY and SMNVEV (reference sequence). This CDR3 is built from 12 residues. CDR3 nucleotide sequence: TGTGCCAGCAGCAGAGTAAATGAAAAACTGTTTTTT. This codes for CASSRVNEKLFF.

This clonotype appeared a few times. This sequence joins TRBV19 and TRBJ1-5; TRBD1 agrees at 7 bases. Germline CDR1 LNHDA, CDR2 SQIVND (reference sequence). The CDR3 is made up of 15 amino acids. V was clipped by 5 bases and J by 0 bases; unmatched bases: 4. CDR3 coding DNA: TGTGCCAGTAGTGTGGGACAGCTTAGCAATCAGCCCCAGCATTTT. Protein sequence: CASSVGQLSNQPQHF.

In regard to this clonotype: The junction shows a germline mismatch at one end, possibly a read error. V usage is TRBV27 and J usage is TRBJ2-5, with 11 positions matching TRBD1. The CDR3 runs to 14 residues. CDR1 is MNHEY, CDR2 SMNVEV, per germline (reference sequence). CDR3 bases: TGTGCCGGCAGTTTAGGGACAGGGGGAGAGACCCAGTACTTC. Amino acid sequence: CAGSLGTGGETQYF.

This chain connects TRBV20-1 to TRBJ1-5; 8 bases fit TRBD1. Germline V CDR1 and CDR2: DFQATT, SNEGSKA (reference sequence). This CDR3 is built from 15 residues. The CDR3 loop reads CNARSGQGHNQPQHF. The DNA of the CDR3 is TGCAACGCTAGATCCGGACAGGGTCACAATCAGCCCCAGCATTTT.

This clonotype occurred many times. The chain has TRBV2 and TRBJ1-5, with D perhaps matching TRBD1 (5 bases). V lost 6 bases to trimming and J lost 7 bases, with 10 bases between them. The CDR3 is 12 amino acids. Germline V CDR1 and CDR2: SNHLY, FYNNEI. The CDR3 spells CASRDAGQPQHF. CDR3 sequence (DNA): TGTGCCAGCAGGGACGCAGGGCAGCCCCAGCATTTT.

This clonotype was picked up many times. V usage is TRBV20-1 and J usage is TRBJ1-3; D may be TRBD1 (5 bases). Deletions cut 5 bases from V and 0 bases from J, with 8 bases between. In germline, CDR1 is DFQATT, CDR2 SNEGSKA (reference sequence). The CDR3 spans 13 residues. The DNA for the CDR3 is TGCAGTGCTGACAGAGGCTCTGGAAACACCATATATTTT. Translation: CSADRGSGNTIYF.

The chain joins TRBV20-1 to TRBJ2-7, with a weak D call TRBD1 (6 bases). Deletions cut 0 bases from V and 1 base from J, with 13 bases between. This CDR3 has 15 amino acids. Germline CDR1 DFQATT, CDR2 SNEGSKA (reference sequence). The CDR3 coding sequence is TGCAGTGCTAGAGATCTCAGGGGCCGGTCCTACGAGCAGTACTTC. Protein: CSARDLRGRSYEQYF.